A single sample gave rise to the 2 T cell receptor delta chains below, sequenced in a study of γδ T cells in repeated Plasmodium falciparum infection. Gammadelta T cells were flow-sorted from PBMC into Vgamma9/Vdelta2+ and Vdelta2-negative populations for bulk analysis. TCRdb reanalyzed the multiplex PCR reads using CATT. The top ten hold nearly 10% of the sample, which has tens of thousands of delta-chain clones, approximately 0.92% seen once. The sample taken for sequencing was gamma-delta T cells from blood. The origin of the receptors is a pool of human donors (malaria-infected and uninfected, not separated).

There are a few counts of this clone. The TCRdb protein comes from a much larger clone and disagrees with this DNA's translation at residue 14, likely due to a read error; the protein given here is derived from the DNA. This rearrangement joins TRDV2 to TRDJ1, with TRDD3 identical over 10 bases. The J gene is not listed in TCRdb, so it was assigned here from a DNA match to germline. This CDR3 comprises 18 residues. Germline V lookup: CDR1 GEAIGNYY, CDR2 EKD. The DNA for the CDR3 is TGTGCCTGTGACACCGTTTCTACTGGGGGATCGTACACCAATAAACTCATCTTT. Residues: CACDTVSTGGSYTNKLIF.

Comments on this clone: The likely explanation is a read error, given a far larger clone one base away. This CDR3 is also generated by other DNA sequences in the sample. V is TRDV1 and J is TRDJ1; a weak D match, TRDD3 (6 bases). V shed 5 bases and J shed 8 bases, with 15 bases lying between them. Germline-derived CDR1 and CDR2 are TSWWSYY and QGS. This CDR3 has 13 amino acids. The CDR3 bases are TGTGCTCTTGGGAATTCGGGGGGGACAAAACTCATCTTT. Translated: CALGNSGGTKLIF.